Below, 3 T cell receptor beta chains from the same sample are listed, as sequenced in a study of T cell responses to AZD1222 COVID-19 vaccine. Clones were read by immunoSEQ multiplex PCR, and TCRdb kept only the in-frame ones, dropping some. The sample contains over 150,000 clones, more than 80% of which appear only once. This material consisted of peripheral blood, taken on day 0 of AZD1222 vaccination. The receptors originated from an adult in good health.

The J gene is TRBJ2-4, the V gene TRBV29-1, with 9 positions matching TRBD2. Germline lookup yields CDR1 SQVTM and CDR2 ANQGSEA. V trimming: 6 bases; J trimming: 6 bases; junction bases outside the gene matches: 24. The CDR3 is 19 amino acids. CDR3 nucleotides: TGCAGCGTGCAAACCCCATATGGGAAAGCGGGGGGAGGGAGAAACATTCAGTACTTC. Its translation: CSVQTPYGKAGGGRNIQYF.

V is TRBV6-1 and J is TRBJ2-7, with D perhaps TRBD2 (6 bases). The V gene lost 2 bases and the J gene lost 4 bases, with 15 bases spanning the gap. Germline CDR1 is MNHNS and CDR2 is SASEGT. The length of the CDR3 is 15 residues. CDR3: CASSEYRGGPYEQYV. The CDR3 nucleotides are TGTGCCAGCAGTGAATATCGGGGAGGACCTTACGAGCAGTACGTC.

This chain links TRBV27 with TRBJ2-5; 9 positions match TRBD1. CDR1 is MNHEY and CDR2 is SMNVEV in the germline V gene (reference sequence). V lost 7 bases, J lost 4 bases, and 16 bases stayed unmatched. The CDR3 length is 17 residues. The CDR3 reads CASKDTGTGSFRETQYF. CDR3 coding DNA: TGTGCCAGCAAAGATACCGGGACAGGGTCGTTCAGAGAGACCCAGTACTTC.